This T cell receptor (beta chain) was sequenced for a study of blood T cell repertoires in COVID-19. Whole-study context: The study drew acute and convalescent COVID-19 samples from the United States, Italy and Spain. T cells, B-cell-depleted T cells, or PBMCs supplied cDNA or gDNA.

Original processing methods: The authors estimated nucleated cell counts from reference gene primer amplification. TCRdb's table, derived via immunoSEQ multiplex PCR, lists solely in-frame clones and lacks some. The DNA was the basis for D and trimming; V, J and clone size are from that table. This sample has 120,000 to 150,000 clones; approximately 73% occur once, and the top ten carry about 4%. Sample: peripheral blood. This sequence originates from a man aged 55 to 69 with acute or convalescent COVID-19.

The CDR3: CASSRDREAEAFF. CDR3 nucleotides: TGTGCCAGTAGTAGGGACAGGGAGGCTGAAGCTTTCTTT. This chain uses TRBV19 with TRBJ1-1; 9 bases map to TRBD1. After removal of 4 bases from V and 6 bases from J, the junction contained 3 bases not matched to a gene. The CDR3 has 13 amino acids. The germline V gene encodes CDR1 LNHDA and CDR2 SQIVND (reference sequence).